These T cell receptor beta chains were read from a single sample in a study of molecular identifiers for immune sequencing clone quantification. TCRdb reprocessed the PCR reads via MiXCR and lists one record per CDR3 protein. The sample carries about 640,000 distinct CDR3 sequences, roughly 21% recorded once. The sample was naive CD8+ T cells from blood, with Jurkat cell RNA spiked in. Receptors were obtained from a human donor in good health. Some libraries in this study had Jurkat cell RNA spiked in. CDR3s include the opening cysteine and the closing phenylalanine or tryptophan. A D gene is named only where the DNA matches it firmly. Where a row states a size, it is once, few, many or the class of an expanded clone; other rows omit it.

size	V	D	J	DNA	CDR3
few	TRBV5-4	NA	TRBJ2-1	TGTGCCAGCAGTCCCGGAGCTCTGAGTCAAATTGAGCAGTTCTTC	CASSPGALSQIEQFF
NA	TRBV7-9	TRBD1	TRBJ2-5	TGTGCCAGCAGCGACTTAACGACAGGGGAGGAAGAGACCCAGTACTTC	CASSDLTTGEEETQYF
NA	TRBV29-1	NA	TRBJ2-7	TGCAGCGTTGACTCTAGCCCGAGCTCCTGCGGGCAGTACTTC	CSVDSSPSSCGQYF
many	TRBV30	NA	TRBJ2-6	TGTGCCTGGACCGGGACAACTGGGGCCAACGTCCTGACTTTC	CAWTGTTGANVLTF
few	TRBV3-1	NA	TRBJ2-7	TGTGCCAGCAGCCACGGTCTTAGGGGGGACTACGAGCAGTACTTC	CASSHGLRGDYEQYF
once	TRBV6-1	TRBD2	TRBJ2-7	TGTGCCAGCAGTGCGTGGACTAGCGGGAGCTCCTACGAGCAGTACTTC	CASSAWTSGSSYEQYF
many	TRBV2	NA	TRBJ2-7	TGTGCCAGCAGTGAATGGGTTGGGGCCTACGAGCAGTACTTC	CASSEWVGAYEQYF
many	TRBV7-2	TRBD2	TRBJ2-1	TGTGCCAGCAGCCATCTAGTAGCGGGGGGGCCGGTAAATGAGCAGTTCTTC	CASSHLVAGGPVNEQFF
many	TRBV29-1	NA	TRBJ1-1	TGCAGCGTTGTCGGGGGTGACACTGAAGCTTTCTTT	CSVVGGDTEAFF
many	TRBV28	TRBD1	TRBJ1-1	TGTGCCAGCAGTCCCCCGGGACAGATGAACACTGAAGCTTTCTTT	CASSPPGQMNTEAFF
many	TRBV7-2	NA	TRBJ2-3	TGTGCCAGCAGCTCTCTGGCGGGGGCTGGGACAGATACGCAGTATTTT	CASSSLAGAGTDTQYF
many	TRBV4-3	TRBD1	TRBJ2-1	TGCGCCAGCAGCCAGTACAAACAGGGGCACTACAATGAGCAGTTCTTC	CASSQYKQGHYNEQFF